In its sample, the clone carrying this T cell receptor (beta chain) was seen a few times. What it binds is not known. This entry belongs to a study of T cells in Graves' hyperthyroidism and ophthalmopathy. Study-wide points: Through a model of 13 V-J features, ophthalmopathy was separated from stable hyperthyroidism. The majority of expanded thyroid clonotypes above 0.001 also appeared in blood.

Researchers took RNA transcripts and amplified the TCR beta CDR3 regions from them. A first-round RT-PCR of the TCR CDR3 used the HTBI primer set. TCRdb passed the multiplex PCR reads through MiXCR, listing each CDR3 protein once. The data hold under 400,000 distinct CDR3 sequences, with around 13% observed a single time. CDR3 length equals 15 residues. The V segment lost 4 bases and the J segment 5 bases; nucleotides outside the gene matches: 5. Germline V gene data show CDR1 as SGHTA and CDR2 as FQGNSA. No ophthalmopathy progression within 18 months constituted stable Graves' hyperthyroidism. Diagnostic assessment was based on clinical symptoms, serum thyroxine and TRAb, thyroid ultrasound and orbital computed tomography.

What was sequenced was blood. This TCR was sampled from a woman aged 18-35 years with Graves' hyperthyroidism. The chain carries TRBV7-2 and TRBJ1-6; 7 bases fit TRBD1. CDR3 residues: CASSSRQGHNSPLHF. CDR3 coding DNA: TGTGCCAGCAGCTCCCGACAGGGCCATAATTCACCCCTCCACTTT.